Shown below are 19 T cell receptor beta chains from a single sample sequenced in a study of T cell responses to AZD1222 COVID-19 vaccine. Sequencing was performed with immunoSEQ multiplex PCR; in TCRdb, only in-frame clones are kept and a portion is missing. The profile shows roughly 130,000 clones, about 90% of them singletons. The input for sequencing was peripheral blood, taken on day 0 of MenACWY control vaccination. These receptors were collected from an adult in good health.

The CDR3 DNA is TGTGCCAGCTCTCCAAGCAACTATGGCTACACCTTC. Translated, it gives CASSPSNYGYTF. The chain carries TRBV28 and TRBJ1-2; D unresolved. The CDR3 sequence is 12 residues long. Germline V gene data show CDR1 as MDHEN and CDR2 as SYDVKM. V dropped 8 bases and J dropped 2 bases, with 9 bases sitting between them.

This clone has more than one count but fewer than ten. V gene TRBV28 combines with J gene TRBJ1-5; a possible D gene is TRBD1 (5 bases). The CDR3 runs to 12 residues. The germline gives CDR1 MDHEN, CDR2 SYDVKM. The V and J ends lost 6 bases and 7 bases respectively, with 10 bases between them. The chain's CDR3 is CASRRGGQPQHF. In DNA form, the CDR3 reads TGTGCCAGCAGAAGGGGCGGGCAGCCCCAGCATTTT.

This chain joins TRBV11-2 and TRBJ2-7, with 7 bases aligning to TRBD1. Germline trimming cut 5 bases from V and 4 bases from J; bases unmatched to any gene: 2. The CDR3 totals 12 residues. Germline CDR1 and CDR2: SGHAT and FQNNGV. The CDR3 sequence is CASSPGQYEQYF. CDR3 sequence (DNA): TGTGCCAGCAGCCCGGGACAGTACGAGCAGTACTTC.

J is TRBJ2-1 and V is TRBV5-1, with D tentatively TRBD2 (5 bases). V was trimmed by 3 bases and J by 4 bases, leaving 11 bases between them. The CDR3 totals 14 residues. Germline values: CDR1 SGHRS, CDR2 YFSETQ. CDR3: CASSSGLRYNEQFF. CDR3 DNA sequence: TGCGCCAGCAGCTCAGGACTGCGTTACAATGAGCAGTTCTTC.

The genes are TRBV27 and TRBJ2-7; 7 bases match TRBD1. Germline loops: CDR1 MNHEY, CDR2 SMNVEV (reference sequence). The V segment lost 5 bases and the J segment 6 bases; nucleotides outside the gene matches: 7. The CDR3 spans 13 residues. The CDR3 bases are TGTGCCAGCAGTCCGGGACAGAGACGCGAGCAGTACTTC. Translated: CASSPGQRREQYF.

The chain joins TRBV5-1 to TRBJ1-4; D call uncertain. The CDR3 sequence is 15 residues long. The V end lost 0 bases, the J end lost 5 bases, and 11 bases lay between the germline ends. Germline V gene lookup returns CDR1 SGHRS and CDR2 YFSETQ. As DNA, the CDR3 is TGCGCCAGCAGCTTGGGCGGCAAACCGAATGAAAAACTGTTTTTT. Its translation: CASSLGGKPNEKLFF.

The chain combines TRBV28 with TRBJ2-3; 8 positions agree with TRBD1. The germline V gene encodes CDR1 MDHEN and CDR2 SYDVKM. This CDR3 spans 15 amino acids. V was clipped by 2 bases and J by 6 bases; unmatched bases: 7. The CDR3 spells CASSLRTGFADTQYF. The CDR3, as DNA: TGTGCCAGCAGTTTACGGACAGGGTTTGCGGATACGCAGTATTTT.

This chain connects TRBV19 to TRBJ1-2; 10 bases align to TRBD1. This CDR3 contains 21 residues. Per the germline V gene, CDR1 is LNHDA and CDR2 is SQIVND (reference sequence). V lost 5 bases, J lost 4 bases, and 25 bases stayed unmatched. The DNA for the CDR3 is TGTGCCAGTAGTCAAAGTAAACTGGTTCCGGGACAGGGGACCCGGGGCTATGGCTACACCTTC. The encoded protein is CASSQSKLVPGQGTRGYGYTF.

The chain combines TRBV6-5 with TRBJ1-1; TRBD1 matches 7 bases. Germline CDR1 and CDR2: MNHEY and SVGAGI. The CDR3 runs to 15 residues. V gave up 0 bases and J gave up 1 base; unmatched junction bases: 2. This CDR3 reads CASSYSRGANTEAFF. As DNA, the CDR3 is TGTGCCAGCAGTTACTCCAGGGGGGCGAACACTGAAGCTTTCTTT.

The chain employs TRBV6-5 and TRBJ1-2; 7 bases match TRBD1. Per the germline V gene, CDR1 is MNHEY and CDR2 is SVGAGI. The CDR3 sequence is 14 residues long. V lost 6 bases to trimming and J lost 5 bases; unmatched junction nucleotides: 9. The CDR3 loop is CASRAGTDQYGYTF. The CDR3 DNA reads as TGTGCCAGCAGGGCCGGGACAGACCAATATGGCTACACCTTC.

The chain joins TRBV24-1 to TRBJ1-1, with unresolved D. With 6 bases removed from V and 4 bases from J, the gap between germline ends came to 11 bases. This CDR3 comprises 13 residues. Germline loops: CDR1 KGHDR, CDR2 SFDVKD. CDR3 residues: CATSFGQGTEAFF. CDR3 sequence (DNA): TGTGCCACCAGTTTCGGGCAAGGCACTGAAGCTTTCTTT.

This clone was found a few times. The chain is built from TRBV5-1 and TRBJ2-5; perhaps D is TRBD1 or TRBD2 (5 bases each). This CDR3 spans 14 amino acids. Trimming took 7 bases from V and 1 from J, leaving 14 bases between them. Germline V gives CDR1 SGHRS, CDR2 YFSETQ. DNA for the CDR3: TGCGCCAGCCGGTGGGGGACCCCCCAAGAGACCCAGTACTTC. Its translation: CASRWGTPQETQYF.

This chain uses TRBV11-2 with TRBJ2-7; D gene uncertain. The germline CDR1 and CDR2 sequences are SGHAT and FQNNGV. This CDR3 comprises 14 residues. The V end lost 3 bases, the J end lost 2 bases, and 11 bases lay between the germline ends. CDR3 residues: CASSLGQTTYEQYF. CDR3 nucleotides: TGTGCCAGCAGCTTGGGCCAAACAACCTACGAGCAGTACTTC.

The gene calls are TRBV5-1 and TRBJ1-4, with 9 bases identical to TRBD1. The CDR3 is made up of 18 amino acids. The V and J ends lost 1 base and 3 bases, in that order; junction bases with no gene match: 10. CDR1 is SGHRS, CDR2 YFSETQ, per germline. DNA for the CDR3: TGCGCCAGCAGCTTGATTGGACAGGGGAGTTTTTCTAATGAAAAACTGTTTTTT. Translated: CASSLIGQGSFSNEKLFF.

This clone turned up a few times. At one boundary the junction diverges from the germline segment, which might be a read error. This sequence joins TRBV5-1 and TRBJ2-7; D remains unclear. The CDR3 runs to 13 residues. From germline, CDR1 is SGHRS and CDR2 YFSETQ. For the CDR3, the DNA is TGCGCCAGCAGCCAGGTGCGAAGTTGGCCAAGCCACTTC. It yields the protein CASSQVRSWPSHF.

The chain combines TRBV9 with TRBJ2-3; D gene ambiguous. CDR1 SGDLS and CDR2 YYNGEE come from the germline V gene. The germline V and J ends were trimmed by 0 bases and 10 bases, with 18 bases remaining between them. The CDR3 totals 15 residues. This CDR3 reads CASSVGADLISAQYF. In DNA, the CDR3 is TGTGCCAGCAGCGTAGGGGCGGATCTAATATCGGCGCAGTATTTT.

The chain recombines TRBV5-4 with TRBJ2-1; D remains unclear. CDR1 and CDR2 (germline): SGHNT, YYREEE (reference sequence). This CDR3 has 14 amino acids. Trimming took 0 bases from V and 5 from J, leaving 9 bases between them. The CDR3 spells CASSLGRSNNEQFF. In nucleotides, the CDR3 is TGTGCCAGCAGCTTGGGTCGCAGTAACAATGAGCAGTTCTTC.

The V gene is TRBV18, the J gene TRBJ1-1; the D is unclear. The V end lost 3 bases, the J end lost 1 base, and 3 bases lay between the germline ends. The germline gives CDR1 KGHSH, CDR2 LQKENI. CDR3 length: 12 residues. CDR3: CASSPQNTEAFF. In DNA form, the CDR3 reads TGTGCCAGCTCACCCCAGAACACTGAAGCTTTCTTT.

A remark on this clone: In the same sample, other DNA sequences code for this CDR3. CDR3 bases: TGTGCCAGCACCCCGCGGGCGGGGAGGACCTACGAGCAGTACTTC. Its protein is CASTPRAGRTYEQYF. The gene calls are TRBV5-4 and TRBJ2-7; a possible D gene is TRBD2 (6 bases). Trimming left V 6 bases short and J 2 bases short, with 18 bases between. CDR3 length: 15 amino acids. CDR1 SGHNT and CDR2 YYREEE come from the germline V gene (reference sequence).